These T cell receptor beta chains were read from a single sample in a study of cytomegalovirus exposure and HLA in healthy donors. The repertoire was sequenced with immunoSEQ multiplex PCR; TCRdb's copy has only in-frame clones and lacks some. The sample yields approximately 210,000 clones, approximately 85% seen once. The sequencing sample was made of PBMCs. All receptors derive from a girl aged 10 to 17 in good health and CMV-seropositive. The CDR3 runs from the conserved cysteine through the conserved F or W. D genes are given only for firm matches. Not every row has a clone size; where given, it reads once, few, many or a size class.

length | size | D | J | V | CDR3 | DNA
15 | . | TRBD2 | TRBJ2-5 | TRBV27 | CASSYGAGGQETQYF | TGTGCCAGCAGTTACGGTGCGGGGGGGCAAGAGACCCAGTACTTC
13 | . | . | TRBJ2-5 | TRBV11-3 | CASSLHSQETQYF | TGTGCCAGCAGCTTACACAGCCAAGAGACCCAGTACTTC
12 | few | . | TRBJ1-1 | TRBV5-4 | CASSPRPGSAFF | TGTGCCAGCAGCCCCCGTCCGGGGTCCGCTTTCTTT
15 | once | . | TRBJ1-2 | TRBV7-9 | CASSLAMGPNYGYTF | TGTGCCAGCAGCTTAGCGATGGGGCCCAACTATGGCTACACCTTC
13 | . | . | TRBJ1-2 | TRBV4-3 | CASSQEGGSGYTF | TGCGCCAGCAGCCAAGAGGGGGGTTCCGGCTACACCTTC
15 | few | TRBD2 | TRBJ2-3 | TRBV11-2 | CASSRGLAVSDTQYF | TGTGCCAGCAGCCGTGGACTAGCGGTTTCAGATACGCAGTATTTT
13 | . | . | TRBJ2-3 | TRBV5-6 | CASSFASTDAQYF | TGTGCCAGCAGCTTCGCTAGCACAGATGCGCAGTATTTT
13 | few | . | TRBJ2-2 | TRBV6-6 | CASSYRETGELFF | TGTGCCAGCAGTTACAGAGAAACCGGGGAGCTGTTTTTT
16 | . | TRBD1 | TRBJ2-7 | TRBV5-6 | CASSLVPGQSSYEQYF | TGTGCCAGCAGCTTGGTTCCGGGACAGAGCTCCTACGAGCAGTACTTC
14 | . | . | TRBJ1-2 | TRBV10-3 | CAISEFGGLQGYTF | TGTGCCATCAGTGAGTTCGGGGGTTTGCAGGGCTACACCTTC
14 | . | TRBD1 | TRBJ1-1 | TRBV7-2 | CTSSPGTANTEAFF | TGTACCAGCAGCCCCGGGACAGCTAACACTGAAGCTTTCTTT
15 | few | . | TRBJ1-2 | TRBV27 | CASSPLRTLNYGYTF | TGTGCCAGCAGTCCCCTGAGAACCCTTAACTATGGCTACACCTTC
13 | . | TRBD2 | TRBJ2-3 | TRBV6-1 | CASRAGGPDTQYF | TGTGCCAGCAGAGCGGGGGGTCCAGATACGCAGTATTTT
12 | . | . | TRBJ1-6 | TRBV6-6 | CASRSGESPLHF | TGTGCCAGCCGGTCGGGTGAATCACCCCTCCACTTT
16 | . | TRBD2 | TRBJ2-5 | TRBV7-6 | CASSLLAGGLQETQYF | TGTGCCAGCAGCCTCCTAGCGGGGGGATTGCAAGAGACCCAGTACTTC
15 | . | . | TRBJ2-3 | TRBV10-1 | CASSGTGTLTDTQYF | TGCGCCAGCAGTGGGACCGGGACACTCACAGATACGCAGTATTTT
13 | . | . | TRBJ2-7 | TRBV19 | CASSGLSSYEQYF | TGTGCCAGTAGTGGCTTAAGCTCCTACGAGCAGTACTTC
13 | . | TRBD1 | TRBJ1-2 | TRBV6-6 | CASSKGQAYGYTF | TGTGCCAGCAGTAAGGGACAGGCGTATGGCTACACCTTC
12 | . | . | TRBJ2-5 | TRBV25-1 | CASMGGWETQYF | TGTGCCAGCATGGGGGGATGGGAGACCCAGTACTTC
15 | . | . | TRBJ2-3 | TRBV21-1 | CASSNCRGRGDTQYF | TGTGCCAGCAGCAATTGTCGCGGGCGGGGAGATACGCAGTATTTT
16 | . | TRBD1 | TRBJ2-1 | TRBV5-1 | CASSLGVTGSYNEQFF | TGCGCCAGCAGCTTGGGGGTGACAGGGAGTTACAATGAGCAGTTCTTC
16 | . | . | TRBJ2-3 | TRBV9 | CASSVGGGKSTDTQYF | TGTGCCAGCAGCGTAGGAGGGGGAAAAAGCACAGATACGCAGTATTTT
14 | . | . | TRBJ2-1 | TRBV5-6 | CASSLWGAYNEQFF | TGTGCCAGCAGCTTATGGGGGGCCTACAATGAGCAGTTCTTC
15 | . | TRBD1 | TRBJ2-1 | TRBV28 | CASSPGQGAYNEQFF | TGTGCCAGCAGCCCGGGACAGGGGGCCTACAATGAGCAGTTCTTC
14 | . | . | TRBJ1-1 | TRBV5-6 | CASSLGDMNTEAFF | TGTGCCAGCAGCTTGGGAGATATGAACACTGAAGCTTTCTTT
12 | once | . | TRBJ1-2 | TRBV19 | CASSPTGVGYTF | TGTGCCAGTAGTCCGACCGGGGTTGGCTACACCTTC
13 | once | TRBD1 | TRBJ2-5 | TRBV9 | CASSPYGQGGQYF | TGTGCCAGCAGCCCGTACGGACAGGGTGGCCAGTACTTC
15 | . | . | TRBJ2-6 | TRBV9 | CASSPGSSGANVLTF | TGTGCCAGCAGCCCGGGGAGTTCTGGGGCCAACGTCCTGACTTTC
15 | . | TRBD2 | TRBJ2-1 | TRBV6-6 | CATLTSGGSYNEQFF | TGTGCCACTCTGACTAGCGGAGGGTCCTACAATGAGCAGTTCTTC